This T cell receptor (beta chain) was recovered during a study of cytomegalovirus exposure and HLA in healthy donors. Primers for the PCR totalled 60 Vbeta and 13 Jbeta. Source study methods: Later analysis identified 88 million or so unique TCR beta chains, about 11 million shared. Data came from immunoSEQ multiplex PCR; TCRdb stores just in-frame clones and leaves some out. From that table come the V and J calls and clone size; the DNA was used to work out D and trimming. Of just under 250,000 clones listed, roughly 82% are singletons. V was pared by 5 bases and J by 0 bases, with 18 bases between. Germline CDR1 and CDR2: SEHNR and FQNEAQ (reference sequence). This CDR3 has 17 residues.

The specimen sequenced was PBMCs. This clonotype originated in a woman in her thirties or forties in good health and CMV-seropositive. The chain joins TRBV7-9 to TRBJ2-3; the D gene is possibly TRBD2 (5 bases). In DNA, the CDR3 is TGTGCCAGCAGCACCATACTAGACGTGTTTAGCACAGATACGCAGTATTTT. This gives the protein CASSTILDVFSTDTQYF.